This T cell receptor beta chain was identified during a study of identical twins. This clonotype occurred many times. Its specificity is unknown. Whole-study findings and limits: In drawing conclusions, the study used cross-sectional statistical analysis and did not follow the same donors. Abundant beta clonotypes from cord blood bore fewer insertions; memory repertoires lacked this pattern.

cDNA carried unique molecular identifiers, and a universal primer site was added by template switching. TCRdb used MiXCR to reprocess the 5' RACE reads, holding one entry per CDR3 protein. The table includes around 480,000 distinct CDR3 sequences, 12% to 15% detected once. The CDR3 contains 14 residues. J lost 8 bases, V lost 4 bases, and 4 bases had no gene match. The germline CDR1 and CDR2 sequences are SGHRS and YFSETQ. These data were also filed under a second study, of yellow fever vaccine responses in identical twins.

The sequence was obtained from a young woman in good health. The gene calls are TRBV5-1 and TRBJ2-4, with 12 bases aligning to TRBD2. Sequencing was done on a sample of CD4+ T cells sorted from blood. CDR3 region: CASSLTSGSDIQYF. CDR3 nucleotide sequence: TGCGCCAGCAGCCTGACTAGCGGGAGTGACATTCAGTACTTC.